Sequencing of this T cell receptor beta chain was carried out in a study of CD8+CD57+ T cells in acquired aplastic anemia. About the study: DNA from sorted CD4+ and CD8+ cells averaged roughly 3.2 ug. Overall study findings and caveats: Common to patients and controls were twenty-nine CD8+ CDR3 sequences. Patient and control CD8+ Simpson's diversity was not significantly different.

Details on this clonotype: No antigen is known for it.

Genomic DNA was employed as the template in profiling TCR beta VDJ and CDR3. TCRdb analysed the reads with MiXCR anew, one entry per CDR3 protein. The sample lists about 170,000 distinct CDR3 sequences; roughly 48% were seen once. The CDR3 is made up of 14 amino acids. V was pared by 9 bases and J by 7 bases, with 16 bases between. Germline V CDR1 and CDR2: LNHDA, SQIVND (reference sequence). This receptor was identified in a human donor in good health. Sequencing was performed on sorted CD4+, CD8+, or CD8+CD57+ T cells (not recorded which) from PBMCs. The rearrangement links TRBV19 to TRBJ1-6, with D maybe TRBD1 (6 bases). The CDR3 loop is CASTKGVVNSPLHF. CDR3 DNA: TGTGCCAGCACAAAGGGGGTCGTGAATTCACCCCTCCACTTT.